In this sample, the clone carrying this T cell receptor (beta chain) turned up a few times. Its antigen is not identified. These data are taken from a study of beta chain features in type 1 diabetes. Study-wide context: Age, gender and cell yields were alike across patients and healthy donors. Overall study findings and caveats: A moderate, significant TCRB CDR3 shortening appeared in type 1 diabetes across four CD4+ subsets. In type 1 diabetes patients, VDJ junctions had fewer insertions; deletions at these junctions were more frequent.

Via the markers CD45RO/CCR7/CD25/CD127/CD95/CD27, stem cell-like memory, regulatory, central memory and naive CD4+ cells were sorted. The CDR3 extends over 16 amino acids. J gave up 0 bases and V 5 bases, and 9 bases lay outside the gene matches. The germline V gene encodes CDR1 SGHAT and CDR2 FQNNGV. cDNA synthesis used the whole RNA isolate, giving expressed TCRB sequences. This table comes from immunoSEQ multiplex PCR, and its TCRdb copy is limited to in-frame clones, with some not included. This sample has some 250,000 clones, with more than 11% found just once. The receptor's source is a man in his thirties or forties with type 1 diabetes. The sequenced material came from naive CD4+ T cells from blood. The chain joins TRBV11-2 to TRBJ1-2, with TRBD1 matching over 7 bases. The CDR3 region is CASSPTGTATNYGYTF. CDR3 nucleotides: TGTGCCAGCAGCCCTACCGGGACAGCCACTAACTATGGCTACACCTTC. Looking up the rest from reference TRBV11-2 and TRBJ1-2 gives the full variable domain: EAGVAQSPRYKIIEKRQSVAFWCNPISGHATLYWYQQILGQGPKLLIQFQNNGVVDDSQLPKDRFSAERLKGVDSTLKIQPAKLEDSAVYLCASSPTGTATNYGYTFGSGTRLTVV.